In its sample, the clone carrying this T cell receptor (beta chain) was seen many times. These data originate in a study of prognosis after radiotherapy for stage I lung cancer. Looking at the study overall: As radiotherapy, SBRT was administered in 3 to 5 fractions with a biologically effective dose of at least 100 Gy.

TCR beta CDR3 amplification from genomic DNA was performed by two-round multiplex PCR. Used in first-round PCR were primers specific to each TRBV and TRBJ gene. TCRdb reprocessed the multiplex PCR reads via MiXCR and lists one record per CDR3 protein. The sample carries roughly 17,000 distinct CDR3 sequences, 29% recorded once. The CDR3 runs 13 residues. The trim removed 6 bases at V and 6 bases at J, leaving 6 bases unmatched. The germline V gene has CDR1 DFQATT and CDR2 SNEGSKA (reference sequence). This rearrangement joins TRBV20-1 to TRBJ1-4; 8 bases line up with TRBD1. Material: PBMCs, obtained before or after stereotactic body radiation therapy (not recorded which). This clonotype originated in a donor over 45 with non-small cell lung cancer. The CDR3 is CSAETGADEKLFF. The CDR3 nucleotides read TGCAGTGCGGAGACAGGGGCCGATGAAAAACTGTTTTTT.